This T cell receptor beta chain derives from a study of T cells in Graves' hyperthyroidism and ophthalmopathy. Study summary: Upon initial diagnosis and before any treatment, peripheral blood was collected. Study-level points and caveats: Ophthalmopathy was predicted by the model a median of about 6.5 months ahead of onset.

For ophthalmopathy patients, the Clinical Activity Score was at least 3 and the NOSPECS grade at least 4; duration was under 3 months. This clonotype was counted ten times or more. Antigen: not known. Germline V lookup: CDR1 DFQATT, CDR2 SNEGSKA (reference sequence). This CDR3 has 15 amino acids. V was pared by 8 bases and J by 4 bases, with 15 bases of the junction left unmatched. TCR beta CDR3 region amplification was performed from RNA transcripts. Initially, a first-round RT-PCR of the TCR CDR3 employed the HTBI primer set. MiXCR, applied by TCRdb to the multiplex PCR reads, yields one record per CDR3 protein. This sample yields about 290,000 distinct CDR3 sequences, of which roughly 18% are seen a single time; roughly 39% belongs to the top ten.

Sequences were obtained from blood. The gene calls are TRBV20-1 and TRBJ2-7, with 9 bases identical to TRBD1. The sequence derives from a man aged 45-65 years with Graves' ophthalmopathy. The CDR3 spells CSLETVGTGSYEQYF. CDR3 in DNA: TGCAGTCTCGAAACTGTGGGGACAGGGAGTTACGAGCAGTACTTC.